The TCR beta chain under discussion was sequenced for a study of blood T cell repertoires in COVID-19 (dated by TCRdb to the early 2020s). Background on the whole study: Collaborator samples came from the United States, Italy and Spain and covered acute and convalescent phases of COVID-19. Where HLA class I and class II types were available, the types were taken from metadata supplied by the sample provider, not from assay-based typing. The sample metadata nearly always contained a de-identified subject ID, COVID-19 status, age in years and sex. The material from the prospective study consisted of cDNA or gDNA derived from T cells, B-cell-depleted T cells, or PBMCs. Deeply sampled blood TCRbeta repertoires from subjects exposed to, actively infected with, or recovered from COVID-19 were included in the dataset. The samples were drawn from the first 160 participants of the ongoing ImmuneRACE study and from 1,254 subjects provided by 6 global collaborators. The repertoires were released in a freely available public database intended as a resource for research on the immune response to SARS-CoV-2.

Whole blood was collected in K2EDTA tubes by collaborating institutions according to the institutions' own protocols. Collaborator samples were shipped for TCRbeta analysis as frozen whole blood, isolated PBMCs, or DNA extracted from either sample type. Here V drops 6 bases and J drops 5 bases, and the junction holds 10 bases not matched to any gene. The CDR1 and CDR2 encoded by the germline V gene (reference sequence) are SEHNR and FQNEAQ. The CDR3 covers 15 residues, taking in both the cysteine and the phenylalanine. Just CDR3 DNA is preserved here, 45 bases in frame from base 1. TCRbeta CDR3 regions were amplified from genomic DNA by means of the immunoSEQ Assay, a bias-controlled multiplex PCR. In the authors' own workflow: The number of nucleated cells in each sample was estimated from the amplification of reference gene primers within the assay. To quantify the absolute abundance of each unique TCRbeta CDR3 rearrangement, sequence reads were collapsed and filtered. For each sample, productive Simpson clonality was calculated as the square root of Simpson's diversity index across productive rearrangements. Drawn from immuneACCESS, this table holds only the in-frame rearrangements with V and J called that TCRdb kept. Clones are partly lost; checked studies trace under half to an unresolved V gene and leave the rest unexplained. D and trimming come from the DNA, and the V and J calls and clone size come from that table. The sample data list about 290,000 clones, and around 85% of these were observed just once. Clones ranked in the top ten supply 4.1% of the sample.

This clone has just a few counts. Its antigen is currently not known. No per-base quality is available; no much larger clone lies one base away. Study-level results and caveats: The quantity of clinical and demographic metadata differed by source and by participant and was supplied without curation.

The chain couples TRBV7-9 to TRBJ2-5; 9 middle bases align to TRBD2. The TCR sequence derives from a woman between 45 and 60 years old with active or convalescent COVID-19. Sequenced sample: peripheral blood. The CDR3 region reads CASRFSGRRGETQYF. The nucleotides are TGTGCCAGCAGATTTAGCGGGAGACGGGGTGAGACCCAGTACTTC. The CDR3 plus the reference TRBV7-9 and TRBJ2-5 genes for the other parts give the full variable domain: DTGVSQNPRHKITKRGQNVTFRCDPISEHNRLYWYRQTLGQGPEFLTYFQNEAQLEKSRLLSDRFSAERPKGSFSTLEIQRTEQGDSAMYLCASRFSGRRGETQYFGPGTRLLVL.